In this sample, the clone carrying this TCR beta chain turned up once. The data originate from a study of human T cells and chemical hapten exposure. The library put unique molecular identifiers onto individual cDNA molecules. Per the original data handling: The number of TCRs in each sample had a median of about 95,000 and spanned about 23,224 to 690,600. TCRdb redid the calling of the RACE reads with MiXCR, one entry per CDR3 protein. TCRdb, rather than the study authors, made the V and J calls. Of some 180,000 distinct CDR3 sequences in the sample, approximately 24% were seen once. The time point here: patch test 3, about 24 weeks after DPC sensitization. Treatment specified: therapeutic diphenylcyclopropenone sensitization with weekly scalp DPC. The germline gives CDR1 MNHEY, CDR2 SVGAGI. Unmatched junction bases numbered 9, after V lost 5 bases and J lost 0 bases. The CDR3 spans 16 residues.

This TCR was recovered from a woman between 35 and 50 years old with alopecia areata. Some clones in this sample may be carry-over from other donors' samples. This specimen was whole blood, taken in connection with sensitization to the hapten diphenylcyclopropenone (DPC). V usage is TRBV6-5 and J usage is TRBJ1-1, with TRBD1 matching 7 bases. The CDR3 region is CASSAGTAVMNTEAFF. In DNA, the CDR3 is TGTGCCAGCAGTGCCGGGACAGCAGTCATGAACACTGAAGCTTTCTTT.